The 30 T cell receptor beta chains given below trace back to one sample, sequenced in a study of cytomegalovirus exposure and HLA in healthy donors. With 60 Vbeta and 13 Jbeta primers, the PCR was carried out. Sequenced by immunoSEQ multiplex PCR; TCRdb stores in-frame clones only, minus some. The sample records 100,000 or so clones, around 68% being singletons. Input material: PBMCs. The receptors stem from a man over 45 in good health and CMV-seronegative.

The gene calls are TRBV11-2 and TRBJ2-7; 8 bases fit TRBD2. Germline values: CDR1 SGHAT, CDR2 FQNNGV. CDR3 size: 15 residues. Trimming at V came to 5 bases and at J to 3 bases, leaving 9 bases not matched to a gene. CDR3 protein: CASSPARGLDYEQYF. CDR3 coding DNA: TGTGCCAGCAGCCCGGCCAGGGGACTAGACTACGAGCAGTACTTC.

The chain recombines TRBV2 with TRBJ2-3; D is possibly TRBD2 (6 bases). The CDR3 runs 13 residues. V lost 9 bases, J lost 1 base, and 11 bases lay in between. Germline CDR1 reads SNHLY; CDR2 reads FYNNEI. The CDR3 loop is CASASGGTDTQYF. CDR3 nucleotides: TGTGCCAGTGCGTCGGGAGGCACAGATACGCAGTATTTT.

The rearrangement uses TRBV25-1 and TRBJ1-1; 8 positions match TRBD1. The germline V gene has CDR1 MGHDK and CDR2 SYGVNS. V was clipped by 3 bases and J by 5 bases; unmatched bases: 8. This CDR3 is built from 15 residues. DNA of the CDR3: TGTGCCAGCAGTGAGATCGACAGGGGAGGTACTGAAGCTTTCTTT. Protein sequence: CASSEIDRGGTEAFF.

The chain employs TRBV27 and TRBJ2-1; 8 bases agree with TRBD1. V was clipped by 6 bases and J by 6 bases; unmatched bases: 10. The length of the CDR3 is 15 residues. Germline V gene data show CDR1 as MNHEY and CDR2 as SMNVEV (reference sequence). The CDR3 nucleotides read TGTGCCAGCAGACTAGCCCGGACAGGGCGCAATGAGCAGTTCTTC. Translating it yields CASRLARTGRNEQFF.

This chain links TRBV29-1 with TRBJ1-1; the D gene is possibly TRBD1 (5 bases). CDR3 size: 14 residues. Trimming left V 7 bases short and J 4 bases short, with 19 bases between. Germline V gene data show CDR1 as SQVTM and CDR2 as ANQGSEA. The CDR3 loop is CSAGLRQRGTEAFF. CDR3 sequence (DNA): TGCAGCGCTGGTCTCCGGCAAAGGGGCACTGAAGCTTTCTTT.

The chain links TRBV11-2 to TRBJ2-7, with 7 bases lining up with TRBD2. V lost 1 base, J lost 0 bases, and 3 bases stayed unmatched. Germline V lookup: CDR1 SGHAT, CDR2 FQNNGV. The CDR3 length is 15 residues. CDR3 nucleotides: TGTGCCAGCAGCTTAGGAGCGGGGAGCTCCTACGAGCAGTACTTC. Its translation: CASSLGAGSSYEQYF.

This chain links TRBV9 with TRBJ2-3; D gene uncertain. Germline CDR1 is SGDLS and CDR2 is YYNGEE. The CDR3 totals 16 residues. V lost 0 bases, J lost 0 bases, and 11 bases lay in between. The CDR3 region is CASSVEQWVSTDTQYF. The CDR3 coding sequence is TGTGCCAGCAGCGTAGAACAGTGGGTTAGCACAGATACGCAGTATTTT. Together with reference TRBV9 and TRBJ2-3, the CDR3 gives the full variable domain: DSGVTQTPKHLITATGQRVTLRCSPRSGDLSVYWYQQSLDQGLQFLIQYYNGEERAKGNILERFSAQQFPDLHSELNLSSLELGDSALYFCASSVEQWVSTDTQYFGPGTRLTVL.

CDR3 nucleotides: TGTGCCAGCAGTGAAGCCGGACAGTCTTCCTACAATGAGCAGTTCTTC. This gives the protein CASSEAGQSSYNEQFF. V is TRBV28 and J is TRBJ2-1, with D possibly TRBD1 on 6 matching bases. The germline CDR1 and CDR2 sequences are MDHEN and SYDVKM. Trimming left V 5 bases short and J 1 base short, with 15 bases between. The CDR3 covers 16 residues.

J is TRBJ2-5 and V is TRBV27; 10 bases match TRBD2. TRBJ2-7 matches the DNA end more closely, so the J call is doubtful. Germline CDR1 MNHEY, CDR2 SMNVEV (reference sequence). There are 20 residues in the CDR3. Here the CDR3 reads CASSYGASGRRTTPPYEQYF. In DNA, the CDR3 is TGTGCCAGCAGTTATGGGGCTAGCGGGAGAAGAACTACACCCCCCTACGAGCAGTACTTC.

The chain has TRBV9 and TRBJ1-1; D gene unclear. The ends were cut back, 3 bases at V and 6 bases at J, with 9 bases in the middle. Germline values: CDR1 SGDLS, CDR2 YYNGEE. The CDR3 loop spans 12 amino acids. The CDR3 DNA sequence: TGTGCCAGCAGCGGCCCAGGTCCTGAAGCTTTCTTT. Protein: CASSGPGPEAFF. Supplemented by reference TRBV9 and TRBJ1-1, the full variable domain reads DSGVTQTPKHLITATGQRVTLRCSPRSGDLSVYWYQQSLDQGLQFLIQYYNGEERAKGNILERFSAQQFPDLHSELNLSSLELGDSALYFCASSGPGPEAFFGQGTRLTVV.

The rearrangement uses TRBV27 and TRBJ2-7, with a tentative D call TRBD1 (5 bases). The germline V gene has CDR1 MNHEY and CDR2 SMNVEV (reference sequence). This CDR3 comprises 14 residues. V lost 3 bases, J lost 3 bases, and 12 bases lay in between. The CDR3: CASSLRQGDYEQYF. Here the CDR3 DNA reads TGTGCCAGCAGTTTGAGGCAGGGCGACTACGAGCAGTACTTC.

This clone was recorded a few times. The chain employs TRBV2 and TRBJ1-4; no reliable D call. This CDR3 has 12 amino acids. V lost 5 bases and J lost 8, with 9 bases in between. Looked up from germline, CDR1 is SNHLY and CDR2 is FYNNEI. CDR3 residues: CASSREREKLFF. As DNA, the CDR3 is TGTGCCAGCAGTCGGGAGAGGGAAAAACTGTTTTTT.

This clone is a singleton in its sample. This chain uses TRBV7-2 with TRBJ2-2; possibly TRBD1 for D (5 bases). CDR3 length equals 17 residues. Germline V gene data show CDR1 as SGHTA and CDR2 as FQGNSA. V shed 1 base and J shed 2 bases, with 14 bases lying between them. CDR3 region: CASSLEYDSRNTGELFF. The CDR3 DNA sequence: TGTGCCAGCAGCTTAGAGTATGACAGCCGAAACACCGGGGAGCTGTTTTTT.

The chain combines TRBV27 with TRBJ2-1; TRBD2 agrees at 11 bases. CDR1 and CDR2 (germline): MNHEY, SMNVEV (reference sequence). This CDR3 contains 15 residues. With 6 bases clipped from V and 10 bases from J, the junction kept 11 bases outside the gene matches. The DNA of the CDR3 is TGTGCCAGCAGGAATAGCGGGAGGGCCCTCAGAGAGCAGTTCTTC. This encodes CASRNSGRALREQFF.

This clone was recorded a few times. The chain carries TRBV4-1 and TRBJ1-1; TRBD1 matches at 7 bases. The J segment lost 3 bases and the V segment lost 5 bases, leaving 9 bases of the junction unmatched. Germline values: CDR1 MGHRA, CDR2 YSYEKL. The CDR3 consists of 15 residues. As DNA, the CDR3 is TGCGCCAGCAGCTCGGGGGAAAGGGGGCACACTGAAGCTTTCTTT. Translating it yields CASSSGERGHTEAFF.

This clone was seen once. The CDR3 sequence is CASSSGQGYQPQHF. CDR3 bases: TGTGCCAGCAGCTCGGGACAGGGGTATCAGCCCCAGCATTTT. The rearrangement links TRBV6-5 to TRBJ1-5, with 10 bases lining up with TRBD1. Germline V gene sequence: CDR1 MNHEY, CDR2 SVGAGI. V shed 6 bases and J 5 bases; nucleotides not matched to a gene: 4. This CDR3 is built from 14 residues.

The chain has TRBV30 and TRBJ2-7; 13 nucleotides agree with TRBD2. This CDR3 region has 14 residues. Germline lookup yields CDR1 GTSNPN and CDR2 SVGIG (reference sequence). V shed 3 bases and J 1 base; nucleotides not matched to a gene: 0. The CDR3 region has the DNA TGTGCCTGGAGGACTAGCGGGAGGTCCTACGAGCAGTACTTC. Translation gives CAWRTSGRSYEQYF.

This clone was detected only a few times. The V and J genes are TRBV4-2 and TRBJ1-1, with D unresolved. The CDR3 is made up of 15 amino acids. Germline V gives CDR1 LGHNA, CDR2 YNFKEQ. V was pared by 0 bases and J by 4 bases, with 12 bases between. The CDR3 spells CASSQDFVRGTEAFF. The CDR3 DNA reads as TGTGCCAGCAGCCAAGATTTTGTCCGGGGCACTGAAGCTTTCTTT.

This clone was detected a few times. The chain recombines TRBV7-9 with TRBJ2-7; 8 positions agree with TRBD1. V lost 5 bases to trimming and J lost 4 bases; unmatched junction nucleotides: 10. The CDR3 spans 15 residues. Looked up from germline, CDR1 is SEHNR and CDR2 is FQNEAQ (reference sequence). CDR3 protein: CASSARQGRTYEQYF. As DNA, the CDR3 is TGTGCCAGCAGCGCCCGACAGGGGAGGACGTACGAGCAGTACTTC.

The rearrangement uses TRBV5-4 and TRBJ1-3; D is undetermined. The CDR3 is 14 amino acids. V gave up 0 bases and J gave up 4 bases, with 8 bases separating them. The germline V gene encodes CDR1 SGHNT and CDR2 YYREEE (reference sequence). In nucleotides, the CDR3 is TGTGCCAGCAGCTTGGACAGCACAGGAAACACCATATATTTT. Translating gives CASSLDSTGNTIYF.

In DNA form, the CDR3 reads TGTGCCAGCAGCGCTCGGGACACTGCTAACTATGGCTACACCTTC. It codes for CASSARDTANYGYTF. The chain is built from TRBV2 and TRBJ1-2, with D perhaps matching TRBD1 (6 bases). The germline CDR1 and CDR2 sequences are SNHLY and FYNNEI. V was cut by 6 bases and J by 0 bases, with 14 bases left in between. This CDR3 spans 15 amino acids.

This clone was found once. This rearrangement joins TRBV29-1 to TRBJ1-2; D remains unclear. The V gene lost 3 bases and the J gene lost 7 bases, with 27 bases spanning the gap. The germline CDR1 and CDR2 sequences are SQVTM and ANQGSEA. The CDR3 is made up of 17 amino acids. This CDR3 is CSVDMEPPGRLLGGYTF. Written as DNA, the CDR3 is TGCAGCGTTGATATGGAACCTCCGGGAAGACTACTGGGTGGCTACACCTTC.

The CDR3 here is CASSLEPQGLNTEAFF. The CDR3, as DNA: TGCGCCAGCAGCTTGGAGCCCCAGGGTCTGAACACTGAAGCTTTCTTT. The chain is built from TRBV5-1 and TRBJ1-1; D perhaps matches TRBD1 (5 bases). This CDR3 comprises 16 residues. The V end was cut by 0 bases, the J end by 0 bases, with 12 bases between. Germline loops: CDR1 SGHRS, CDR2 YFSETQ.

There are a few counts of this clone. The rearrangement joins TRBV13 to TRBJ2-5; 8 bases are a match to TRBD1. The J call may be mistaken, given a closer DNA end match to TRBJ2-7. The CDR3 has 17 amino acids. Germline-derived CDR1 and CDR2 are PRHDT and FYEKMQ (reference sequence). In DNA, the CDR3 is TGTGCCAGCAGCTTAAACGGAATTGGACAGGGATTGGACGAGCAGTACTTC. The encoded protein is CASSLNGIGQGLDEQYF.

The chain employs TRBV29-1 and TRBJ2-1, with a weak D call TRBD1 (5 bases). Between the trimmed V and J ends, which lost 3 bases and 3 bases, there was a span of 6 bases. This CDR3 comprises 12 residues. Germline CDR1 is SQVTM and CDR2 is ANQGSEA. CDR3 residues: CSVETDYNEQFF. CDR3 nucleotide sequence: TGCAGCGTTGAGACAGACTACAATGAGCAGTTCTTC.

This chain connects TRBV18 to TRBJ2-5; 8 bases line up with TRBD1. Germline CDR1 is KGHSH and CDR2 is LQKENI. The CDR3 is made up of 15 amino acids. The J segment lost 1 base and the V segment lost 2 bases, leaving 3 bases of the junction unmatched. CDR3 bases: TGTGCCAGCTCACCAAGACAGGGGCCCCAAGAGACCCAGTACTTC. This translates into CASSPRQGPQETQYF.

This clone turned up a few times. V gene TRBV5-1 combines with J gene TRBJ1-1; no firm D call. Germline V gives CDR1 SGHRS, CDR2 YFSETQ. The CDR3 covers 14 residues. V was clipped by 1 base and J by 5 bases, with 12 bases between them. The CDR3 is CASSLQRRETEAFF. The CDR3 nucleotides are TGCGCCAGCAGCTTGCAGCGGAGGGAGACTGAAGCTTTCTTT.

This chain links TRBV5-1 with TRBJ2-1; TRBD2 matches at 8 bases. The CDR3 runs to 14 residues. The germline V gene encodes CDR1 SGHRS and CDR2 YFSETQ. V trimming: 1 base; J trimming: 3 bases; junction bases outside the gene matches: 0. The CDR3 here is CASSLTSGYNEQFF. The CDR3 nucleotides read TGCGCCAGCAGCTTGACTAGCGGCTACAATGAGCAGTTCTTC.

CDR3 nucleotides: TGTGCCAGCAGAAACCACTTTGAGGGTACGAACACCGGGGAGCTGTTTTTT. As protein: CASRNHFEGTNTGELFF. The chain has TRBV25-1 and TRBJ2-2; the D gene is possibly TRBD2 (5 bases). There are 17 residues in the CDR3. The V end lost 6 bases, the J end lost 0 bases, and 17 bases lay between the germline ends. The germline V gene has CDR1 MGHDK and CDR2 SYGVNS. The full variable domain, rest sourced from reference TRBV25-1 and TRBJ2-2, is EADIYQTPRYLVIGTGKKITLECSQTMGHDKMYWYQQDPGMELHLIHYSYGVNSTEKGDLSSESTVSRIRTEHFPLTLESARPSHTSQYLCASRNHFEGTNTGELFFGEGSRLTVL.

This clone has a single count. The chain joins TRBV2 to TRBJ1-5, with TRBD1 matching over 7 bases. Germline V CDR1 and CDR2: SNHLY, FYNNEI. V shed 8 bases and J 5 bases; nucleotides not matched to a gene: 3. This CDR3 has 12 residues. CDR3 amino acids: CASGDRDQPQHF. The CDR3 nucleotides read TGTGCCAGCGGGGACAGAGATCAGCCCCAGCATTTT.